A selection of T cell receptor beta chains follows, all from one sample in a study of Graves' ophthalmopathy and Graves' hyperthyroidism. TCRdb called the multiplex PCR reads again in MiXCR, with one record for every CDR3 protein. The table has 660,000 or so distinct CDR3 sequences, under 50% seen once. The sample was peripheral blood. Source of these receptors: an adult man with Graves' ophthalmopathy. Each CDR3 is given with its conserved first and last residue. Some rows mark clone size as missing; the rest say once, few, many or name a class of expanded clone.

j_call | clone_size | v_call | cdr3_aa
TRBJ1-2 | many | TRBV19 | CATRWRNGVYGYTF
TRBJ1-3 | . | TRBV15 | CATSSLALKGLAGNTIYF
TRBJ2-7 | . | TRBV20-1 | CSAYNPTSAGPSYEQYF
TRBJ2-5 | . | TRBV20-1 | CSARGQGWGETQYF
TRBJ2-3 | . | TRBV7-9 | CASLVADTQYF
TRBJ2-7 | few | TRBV12-5 | CASGLGAYEQYF
TRBJ1-2 | . | TRBV6-6 | CASIGGAGGYTF
TRBJ2-5 | . | TRBV7-8 | CASSPHSLSQETQYF
TRBJ2-7 | . | TRBV6-5 | CASSYLWGDEQYF
TRBJ1-6 | . | TRBV4-3 | CASSQEITGVGNSPLHF
TRBJ1-1 | . | TRBV9 | CASSEEAVNTEAFF
TRBJ2-3 | once | TRBV20-1 | CSAQDRGSTDTQYF
TRBJ1-5 | . | TRBV10-3 | CAISGGTAYEHF
TRBJ1-2 | many | TRBV14 | CASSQGLGWYGYTF
TRBJ2-7 | . | TRBV7-9 | CASSRQGVTYEQYF
TRBJ2-2 | few | TRBV6-1 | CASRWTVTNTGELFF